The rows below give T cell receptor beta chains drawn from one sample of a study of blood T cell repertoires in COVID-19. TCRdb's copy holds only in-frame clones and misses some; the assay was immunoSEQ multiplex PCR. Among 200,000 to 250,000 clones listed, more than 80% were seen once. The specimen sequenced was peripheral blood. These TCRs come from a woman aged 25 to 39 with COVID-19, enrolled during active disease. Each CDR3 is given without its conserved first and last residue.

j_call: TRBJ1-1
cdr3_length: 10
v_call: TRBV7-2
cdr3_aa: ASSPPSAEAF

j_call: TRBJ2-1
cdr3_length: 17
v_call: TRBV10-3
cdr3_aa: AISDGLGVGGSSYNEQF

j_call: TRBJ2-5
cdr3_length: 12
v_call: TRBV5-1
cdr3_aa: ASSSMTDQETQY

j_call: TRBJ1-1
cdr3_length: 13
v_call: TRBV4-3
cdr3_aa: ASSQGDRAKGEAF

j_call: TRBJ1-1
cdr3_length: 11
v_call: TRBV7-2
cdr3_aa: ASSFDISTEAF

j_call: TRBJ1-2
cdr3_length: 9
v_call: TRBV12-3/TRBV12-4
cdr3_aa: ASSWGQYYT

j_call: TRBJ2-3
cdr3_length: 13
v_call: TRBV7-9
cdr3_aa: ASSQSGGFGNTQY

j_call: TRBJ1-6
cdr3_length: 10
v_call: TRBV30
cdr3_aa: AWSEGISPLH

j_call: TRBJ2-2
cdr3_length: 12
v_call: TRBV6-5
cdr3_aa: ASKPSGYTGELF

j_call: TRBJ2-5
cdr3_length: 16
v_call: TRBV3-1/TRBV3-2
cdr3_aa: ASSQEGVTSGTQETQY

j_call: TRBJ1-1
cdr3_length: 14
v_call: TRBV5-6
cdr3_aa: ASSLGQVSMNTEAF

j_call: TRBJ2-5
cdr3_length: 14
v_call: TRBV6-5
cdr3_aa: ASSYSGLAGSETQY

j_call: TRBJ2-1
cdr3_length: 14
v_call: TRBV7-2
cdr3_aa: ASSPTGRGSYNEQF

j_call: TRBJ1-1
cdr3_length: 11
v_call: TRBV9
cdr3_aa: ASSATANTEAF

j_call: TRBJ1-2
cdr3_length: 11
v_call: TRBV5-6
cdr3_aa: ASSLGRVYGYT

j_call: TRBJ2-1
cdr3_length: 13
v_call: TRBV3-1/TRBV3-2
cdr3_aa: ASSPPGTKSNEQF

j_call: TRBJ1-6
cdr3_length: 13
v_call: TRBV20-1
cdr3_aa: SASPGRVLNSPLH

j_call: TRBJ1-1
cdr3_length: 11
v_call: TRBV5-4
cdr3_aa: ASSSGQRTEAF

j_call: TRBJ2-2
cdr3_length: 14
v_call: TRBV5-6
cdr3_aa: ASSLELAETTGELF

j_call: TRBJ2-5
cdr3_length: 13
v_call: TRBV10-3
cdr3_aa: AIADTGTAQETQY

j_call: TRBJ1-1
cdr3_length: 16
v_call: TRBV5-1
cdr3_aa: ASSLLGQGALPPSEAF

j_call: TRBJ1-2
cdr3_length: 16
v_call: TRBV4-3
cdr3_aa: ASSQVGGGQGGNYGYT